Presented here are 25 T cell receptor beta chains from one specimen sequenced in a study of cytomegalovirus exposure and HLA in healthy donors. The PCR contained 60 Vbeta and 13 Jbeta primers. TCRdb's copy holds only in-frame clones and misses some; the assay was immunoSEQ multiplex PCR. Among some 150,000 clones listed, around three quarters were seen once. The sample was PBMCs. All receptors derive from a middle-aged man in good health and CMV-seronegative.

J is TRBJ2-1 and V is TRBV27; 7 positions agree with TRBD1. The germline CDR1 and CDR2 sequences are MNHEY and SMNVEV (reference sequence). V shed 10 bases, J shed 6 bases, and the junction held 3 bases outside the gene matches. The CDR3 is 11 amino acids. This CDR3 reads CATQGVNEQFF. CDR3 in DNA: TGTGCCACCCAGGGGGTCAATGAGCAGTTCTTC.

The chain employs TRBV6-5 and TRBJ2-7; D gene uncertain. Germline loops: CDR1 MNHEY, CDR2 SVGAGI. This CDR3 has 12 amino acids. Trimming shortened V by 4 bases and J by 12 bases, and 16 bases separated the two germline ends. CDR3 in amino acids: CASSSSPEVRYF. The DNA of the CDR3 is TGTGCCAGCAGTTCCTCCCCCGAGGTCAGGTACTTC.

In its sample, this clone was seen a few times. The chain joins TRBV5-4 to TRBJ2-7; 15 positions agree with TRBD2. The V segment lost 4 bases and the J segment 3 bases; nucleotides outside the gene matches: 5. This CDR3 region has 16 residues. Looked up from germline, CDR1 is SGHNT and CDR2 is YYREEE (reference sequence). CDR3 nucleotides: TGTGCCAGCAGCGCCGGACTAGCGGGGGGGCGCTACGAGCAGTACTTC. This translates into CASSAGLAGGRYEQYF.

The V gene is TRBV27, the J gene TRBJ2-2; D may be TRBD1 (6 bases). The CDR3 covers 16 residues. The ends were cut back, 2 bases at V and 2 bases at J, with 12 bases in the middle. Germline V gene lookup returns CDR1 MNHEY and CDR2 SMNVEV (reference sequence). The chain's CDR3 is CASSLNQGSNTGELFF. The CDR3 DNA reads as TGTGCCAGCAGTTTAAACCAGGGGTCAAACACCGGGGAGCTGTTTTTT.

The genes are TRBV6-1 and TRBJ1-4, with D tentatively TRBD1 (6 bases). V was pared by 0 bases and J by 8 bases, with 16 bases between. Per germline, CDR1 MNHNS and CDR2 SASEGT. CDR3 size: 16 residues. The CDR3 DNA reads TGTGCCAGCAGTGAAGCGGTGGGGGCGGCAAACGAAAAACTGTTTTTT. It yields the protein CASSEAVGAANEKLFF.

The chain is built from TRBV7-9 and TRBJ2-7, with 9 bases lining up with TRBD1. This CDR3 has 17 residues. Per the germline V gene, CDR1 is SEHNR and CDR2 is FQNEAQ (reference sequence). With 4 bases clipped from V and 1 base from J, the junction kept 11 bases outside the gene matches. CDR3 DNA sequence: TGTGCCAGCAGCTCGTTAGGGGCCGGGACAGGGTCCTACGAGCAGTACTTC. Translation: CASSSLGAGTGSYEQYF.

The count of this clone is one. The gene calls are TRBV5-6 and TRBJ2-1; D gene unclear. The germline CDR1 and CDR2 sequences are SGHDT and YYEEEE. The CDR3 runs 12 residues. Trimming left V 4 bases short and J 3 bases short, with 5 bases between. The CDR3: CASSLSYNEQFF. Here the CDR3 DNA reads TGTGCCAGCAGCCTAAGCTACAATGAGCAGTTCTTC.

CDR3 residues: CASSLLTGAAEAFF. The DNA for the CDR3 is TGCGCCAGCAGCTTGTTGACAGGGGCGGCTGAAGCTTTCTTT. The chain recombines TRBV5-1 with TRBJ1-1, with 8 bases aligning to TRBD1. This CDR3 region has 14 residues. Trimming took 1 base from V and 6 from J; bases not matched to a gene: 5. Germline values: CDR1 SGHRS, CDR2 YFSETQ.

The chain employs TRBV9 and TRBJ1-2; 11 nucleotides match TRBD1. The CDR3 sequence is 17 residues long. Germline CDR1 is SGDLS and CDR2 is YYNGEE. Trimming removed 0 bases from V and 4 bases from J; junction bases left unmatched: 8. The CDR3 bases are TGTGCCAGCAGCGTAGTGGGGACAGGGGGTAGTGGCTATGGCTACACCTTC. Its translation: CASSVVGTGGSGYGYTF.

The gene calls are TRBV14 and TRBJ2-5; 7 positions match TRBD1. Germline CDR1 is SGHDN and CDR2 is FVKESK. Germline trimming cut 5 bases from V and 5 bases from J; bases unmatched to any gene: 11. The CDR3 consists of 15 residues. The CDR3 region has the DNA TGTGCCAGCAGCGCTAGACTGGGACAGTTGGAGACCCAGTACTTC. Amino acids: CASSARLGQLETQYF.

The genes are TRBV4-1 and TRBJ1-2; TRBD1 is a possible D gene (6 bases). This CDR3 is built from 13 residues. CDR1 and CDR2 (germline): MGHRA, YSYEKL. Trimming removed 2 bases from V and 7 bases from J, with 11 bases in between. This CDR3 reads CASSQIQGSGYTF. CDR3 in DNA: TGCGCCAGCAGCCAAATACAGGGAAGTGGCTACACCTTC.

This clone is a singleton in its sample. The chain recombines TRBV2 with TRBJ2-5, with a weak D call TRBD1 (5 bases). This CDR3 region has 15 residues. V lost 5 bases to trimming and J lost 2 bases, with 15 bases between them. Germline-derived CDR1 and CDR2 are SNHLY and FYNNEI. This chain's CDR3 is CASSTDTIIQETQYF. In nucleotides, the CDR3 is TGTGCCAGCAGTACGGACACAATTATACAAGAGACCCAGTACTTC.

The rearrangement uses TRBV29-1 and TRBJ1-2; D may be TRBD1 (5 bases). CDR1 and CDR2 (germline): SQVTM, ANQGSEA. The CDR3 runs 12 residues. V lost 3 bases and J lost 5, with 10 bases in between. The CDR3 DNA reads as TGCAGCGTTGACCCCAGGGAATATGGCTACACCTTC. It translates to CSVDPREYGYTF.

This clone came up a few times. V gene TRBV5-4 combines with J gene TRBJ2-7, with 7 nucleotides matching TRBD2. The CDR3 sequence is 12 residues long. CDR1 is SGHNT and CDR2 is YYREEE in the germline V gene (reference sequence). V lost 3 bases and J lost 5; bases outside the gene matches: 2. DNA for the CDR3: TGTGCCAGCAGCTCGCGGGAGAACGAGCAGTACTTC. Its protein is CASSSRENEQYF. The full variable domain, its missing parts supplied by reference TRBV5-4 and TRBJ2-7, is ETGVTQSPTHLIKTRGQQVTLRCSSQSGHNTVSWYQQALGQGPQFIFQYYREEENGRGNFPPRFSGLQFPNYSSELNVNALELDDSALYLCASSSRENEQYFGPGTRLTVT.

In this sample, this clone turned up a few times. The chain carries TRBV13 and TRBJ2-6; D perhaps matches TRBD1 (6 bases). The CDR3 is 15 amino acids. Trimming left V 6 bases short and J 0 bases short, with 9 bases between. Germline V gene sequence: CDR1 PRHDT, CDR2 FYEKMQ (reference sequence). The CDR3 sequence is CASRDRSSGANVLTF. CDR3 sequence (DNA): TGTGCCAGCAGAGACAGGAGCTCTGGGGCCAACGTCCTGACTTTC.

The J gene is TRBJ1-1, the V gene TRBV19; TRBD1 matches 10 bases. V lost 7 bases and J lost 10; bases outside the gene matches: 15. The CDR3 sequence is 15 residues long. Germline V gene sequence: CDR1 LNHDA, CDR2 SQIVND (reference sequence). Here the CDR3 DNA reads TGTGCCAGTATTTACTCAGGGACAGGGGAATGTGTAGCTTTCTTT. Protein product: CASIYSGTGECVAFF.

As concerns this clone: A read error may produce the germline difference seen at one junction end. The rearrangement uses TRBV7-3 and TRBJ2-1; D may be TRBD1 (6 bases). The CDR3 totals 15 residues. Per the germline V gene, CDR1 is SGHTA and CDR2 is FQGTGA. The CDR3 bases are TGTGCCAGCAGTTTTACAGGGAATGAGGACAATGCGCAGTTCTTC. Translated, it gives CASSFTGNEDNAQFF.

The chain employs TRBV7-6 and TRBJ2-5; no definite D call. The CDR3 is 13 amino acids. V dropped 1 base and J dropped 7 bases, with 10 bases sitting between them. Germline CDR1 SGHVS, CDR2 FNYEAQ. The CDR3 DNA follows: TGTGCCAGCAGCTTAGATGCTGTCGGGACCCAGTACTTC. Residues: CASSLDAVGTQYF.

This clone was counted between two and nine times. The chain couples TRBV7-6 to TRBJ2-2, with TRBD2 matching 10 bases. CDR1 and CDR2 (germline): SGHVS, FNYEAQ. J lost 1 base, V lost 5 bases, and 4 bases had no gene match. This CDR3 region has 16 residues. DNA of the CDR3: TGTGCCAGCAGCCTAAGGACTAGCGGGAACACCGGGGAGCTGTTTTTT. It yields the protein CASSLRTSGNTGELFF.

The chain joins TRBV6-1 to TRBJ1-2; 9 bases match TRBD1. With 0 bases clipped from V and 0 bases from J, the junction kept 2 bases outside the gene matches. The CDR3 is 16 amino acids. Germline CDR1 reads MNHNS; CDR2 reads SASEGT. The CDR3 sequence is CASSEADRGANYGYTF. The CDR3, as DNA: TGTGCCAGCAGTGAAGCGGACAGGGGAGCTAACTATGGCTACACCTTC.

The chain recombines TRBV18 with TRBJ2-4; 7 bases are shared with TRBD2. The V gene end was trimmed by 3 bases and the J gene end by 6 bases; junction bases not matched to a gene: 14. Germline-derived CDR1 and CDR2 are KGHSH and LQKENI. There are 17 residues in the CDR3. The CDR3 spells CASSPGRSTIMGNIQYF. CDR3 DNA: TGTGCCAGCTCACCCGGGAGGAGCACAATAATGGGAAACATTCAGTACTTC.

The chain links TRBV30 to TRBJ2-3, with TRBD2 as a possible D gene (6 bases). V was pared by 8 bases and J by 6 bases, with 18 bases between. This CDR3 region has 13 residues. CDR1 and CDR2 (germline): GTSNPN, SVGIG (reference sequence). The CDR3 DNA sequence: TGTGCCCGAATACTAGCTTCCGTCGATACGCAGTATTTT. This encodes CARILASVDTQYF.

This clone has just one count. The chain combines TRBV4-1 with TRBJ2-7; TRBD1 aligns across 7 bases. Germline V gene data show CDR1 as MGHRA and CDR2 as YSYEKL. The V gene end was trimmed by 1 base and the J gene end by 5 bases; junction bases not matched to a gene: 11. The CDR3 contains 16 residues. CDR3 residues: CASSQGLETGSHEQYF. CDR3 sequence (DNA): TGCGCCAGCAGCCAAGGGCTCGAGACAGGGAGTCACGAGCAGTACTTC.

There are a few counts of this clone. Sequence at one end of the junction differs from germline and may be a read error. The V and J genes are TRBV7-9 and TRBJ1-1; a possible D gene is TRBD1 (5 bases). Germline V gene sequence: CDR1 SEHNR, CDR2 FQNEAQ (reference sequence). This CDR3 contains 12 residues. CDR3 region: CSSNQGVTEAFF. The DNA for the CDR3 is TGTTCCAGCAATCAGGGCGTCACTGAAGCTTTCTTT.

This chain connects TRBV28 to TRBJ1-2, with D possibly being TRBD1 (6 bases). Germline V CDR1 and CDR2: MDHEN, SYDVKM. This CDR3 is 11 amino acids long. Trimming left V 6 bases short and J 8 bases short, with 10 bases between. The CDR3 loop reads CASSLGAGYTF. The CDR3 nucleotides read TGTGCCAGCAGCCTGGGGGCCGGCTACACCTTC.